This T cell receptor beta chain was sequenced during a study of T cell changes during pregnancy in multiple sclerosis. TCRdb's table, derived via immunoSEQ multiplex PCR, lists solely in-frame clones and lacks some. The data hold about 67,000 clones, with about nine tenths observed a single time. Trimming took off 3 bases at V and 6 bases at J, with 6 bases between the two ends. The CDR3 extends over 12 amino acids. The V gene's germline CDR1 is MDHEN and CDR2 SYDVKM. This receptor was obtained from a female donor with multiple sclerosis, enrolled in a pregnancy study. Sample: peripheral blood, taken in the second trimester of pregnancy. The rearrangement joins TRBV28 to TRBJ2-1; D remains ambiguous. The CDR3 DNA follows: TGTGCCAGCAGTTTGTCGGTCAATGAGCAGTTCTTC. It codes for CASSLSVNEQFF.